This TCR beta chain was sequenced for a study of blood T cell repertoires in COVID-19. Study details: Collection of acute and convalescent COVID-19 samples took place in the United States, Italy and Spain. The analysed material was cDNA or gDNA that came from T cells, B-cell-depleted T cells, or PBMCs.

The age range of participants was about 18 to 95 years, with residence in 20 to 25 US areas. Cohort assignment relied on participant-reported clinical history. With V trimmed by 6 bases and J by 3 bases, 10 bases remained unmatched. Germline-derived CDR1 and CDR2 are MDHEN and SYDVKM. This CDR3 comprises 16 residues. This clone is a singleton in its sample. Clones were sequenced by immunoSEQ multiplex PCR, and TCRdb holds only the in-frame ones, with some missing. The sample contains about 140,000 clones, around 87% of which appear only once. The V gene is TRBV28, the J gene TRBJ2-2; 7 nucleotides line up with TRBD2. The origin of this receptor is a man between 60 and 75 years old who had recovered from COVID-19. The material sequenced was PBMCs or T cells enriched from blood (not recorded which). The CDR3 sequence: CASSSWGSGDTGELFF. DNA of the CDR3: TGTGCCAGCAGCTCTTGGGGGAGCGGGGACACCGGGGAGCTGTTTTTT.